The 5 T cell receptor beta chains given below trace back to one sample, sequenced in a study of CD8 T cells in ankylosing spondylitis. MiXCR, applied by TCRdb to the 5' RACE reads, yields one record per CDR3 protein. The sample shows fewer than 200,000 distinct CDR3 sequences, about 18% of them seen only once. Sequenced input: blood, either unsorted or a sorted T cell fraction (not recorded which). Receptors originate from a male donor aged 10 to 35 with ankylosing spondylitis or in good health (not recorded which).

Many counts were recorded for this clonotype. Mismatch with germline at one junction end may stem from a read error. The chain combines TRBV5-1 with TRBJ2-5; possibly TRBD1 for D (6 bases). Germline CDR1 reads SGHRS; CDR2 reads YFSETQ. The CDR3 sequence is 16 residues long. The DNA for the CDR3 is TGCGTCAGCAGCTTGGCCTTCCCCGACAGGCAAGAGACCCAGTACTTC. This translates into CVSSLAFPDRQETQYF.

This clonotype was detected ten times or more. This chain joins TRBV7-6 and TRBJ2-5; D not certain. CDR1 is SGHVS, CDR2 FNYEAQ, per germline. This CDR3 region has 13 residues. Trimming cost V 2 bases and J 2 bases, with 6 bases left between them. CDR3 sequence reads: CASSLRSQETQYF. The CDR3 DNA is TGTGCCAGCAGCTTACGATCACAAGAGACCCAGTACTTC.

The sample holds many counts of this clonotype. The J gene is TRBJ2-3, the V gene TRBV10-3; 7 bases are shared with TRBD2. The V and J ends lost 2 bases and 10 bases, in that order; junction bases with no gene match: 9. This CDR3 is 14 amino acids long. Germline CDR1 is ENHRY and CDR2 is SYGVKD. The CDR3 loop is CAISEGPAGIAQYF. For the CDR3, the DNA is TGTGCCATCAGTGAGGGTCCAGCGGGAATAGCGCAGTATTTT.

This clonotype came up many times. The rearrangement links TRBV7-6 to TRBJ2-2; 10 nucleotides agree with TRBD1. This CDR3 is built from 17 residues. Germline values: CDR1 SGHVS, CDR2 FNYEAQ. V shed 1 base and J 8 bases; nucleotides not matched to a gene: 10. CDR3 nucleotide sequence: TGTGCCAGCAGCTTAGAGACCGGGACAGGGGATGTGGGGGAGCTGTTTTTT. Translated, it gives CASSLETGTGDVGELFF.

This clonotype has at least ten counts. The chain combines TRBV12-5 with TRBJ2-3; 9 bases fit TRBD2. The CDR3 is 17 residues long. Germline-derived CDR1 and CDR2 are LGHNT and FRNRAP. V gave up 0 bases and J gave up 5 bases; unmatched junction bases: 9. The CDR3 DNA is TGTGCTAGTGGTTTGGTGTCCTTAGCGGGAGTGGAAGATACGCAGTATTTT. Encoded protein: CASGLVSLAGVEDTQYF.